This T cell receptor (beta chain) was sequenced during a study of Graves' ophthalmopathy and Graves' hyperthyroidism (dated by TCRdb to the late 2010s). As for the study more broadly: Peripheral blood was collected before any treatment was given, at the time of initial diagnosis. TCR beta repertoire signatures were used to distinguish Graves' ophthalmopathy from Graves' hyperthyroidism and to predict progression to ophthalmopathy. In total, around 140 blood samples were TCR-sequenced: 40 to 45 ophthalmopathy, approximately 75 hyperthyroidism and 17 hyperthyroidism-to-ophthalmopathy patients. A discovery set of about 99 patients (around 44 ophthalmopathy, around 57 stable hyperthyroidism) was enrolled to explore V-J signatures distinguishing ophthalmopathy from hyperthyroidism. The independent validation cohort included 18 to 20 hyperthyroidism patients plus 17 patients who later progressed from hyperthyroidism to ophthalmopathy. T-cell repertoires of thyroid tissue and blood were compared in several hyperthyroidism patients. After sampling, hyperthyroidism patients received methimazole starting at 30 mg daily, and ophthalmopathy patients received high-dose intravenous methylprednisolone.

V was cut back by 0 bases and J by 8 bases, leaving a gap of 10 bases between them. According to the germline V gene, CDR1 reads SQVTM and CDR2 reads ANQGSEA. The CDR3 has 12 amino acids, counting the end cysteine and phenylalanine. Only the CDR3 DNA stays, 36 bases, in frame from base 1. Ophthalmopathy patients had moderately to severely active disease, Clinical Activity Score of at least 3, NOSPECS grade of at least 4, and disease duration under 3 months. Patients with other autoimmune diseases, uncontrolled infections, pregnancy or lactation were excluded from the study. Diagnosis relied on clinical symptoms, serum thyroxine, TRAb, thyroid ultrasound and orbital computed tomography. Using Ficoll-Paque density gradient centrifugation, PBMCs were isolated from approximately 11 ml of fresh peripheral blood. Trizol reagent was used to extract the total RNA, and its quality was then checked on an Agilent 2100 Bioanalyzer.

Broad study findings and their caveats: In validation, the model predicted ophthalmopathy progression with 70.59% sensitivity and roughly 78% specificity; eleven to twelve predicted patients were CT-confirmed with GO in a median of 6.5 months. Sample size was not statistically predetermined, and group allocation was not concealed from the investigators. The 13-signature model separated ophthalmopathy from stable hyperthyroidism with 85% to 90% sensitivity and just under 84% specificity in cross-validation, and 80%/75% in the test set. Most of the expanded thyroid clonotypes with a frequency above 0.001 were also detected in blood, and it was suggested that the thyroid immune response may be reflected by blood repertoires.

This clonotype was recorded at least ten times. Its antigen has not been determined. No qualities accompany the bases; no much larger clone lies one base away. For repertoire sequencing, TCR beta CDR3 regions were amplified from RNA transcripts. A first-round RT-PCR used HTBI primers with the Qiagen OneStep RT-PCR kit, followed by a second-round multiplex PCR, size selection and purification. Libraries were sequenced on an Illumina HiSeq2000 using paired-end 100 bp reads. Per the authors' processing: Reads were processed with SOAPnuke, discarding reads with adapters, uncalled bases, mean Phred below 15, or no exact constant-primer or identifier match. High-quality paired reads were merged with COPE v1.2.5. Clonotypes were defined as unique nucleotide sequences and were aligned to IMGT TRB V, D and J references using MiTCR v1.1. Only V-J combinations with frequency above 0.0001 were analysed, covering around 99% of repertoires. For each V-J combination, a TCR clonal expansion and chaos score was defined as the ratio of F50 clonal expansion to chaos observed in the TCRdist matrix. Welch's t-statistics and random forest were used to narrow the features down to around twelve V-J combinations, which were then fed into a naive Bayes classifier. The Morisita-Horn index was used to measure how similar the thyroid and blood repertoires were. The public reads were quality trimmed at Q25 with fastp and then assembled into clones with MiXCR by TCRdb, keeping productive beta chains. Every CDR3 protein is listed once, alongside the most common genes and DNA of its rows. For this entry, the V and J calls and clone size follow TCRdb and not the study's own pipeline. The sample includes some 250,000 distinct CDR3 sequences, with 45% to 55% observed a single time. The ten biggest clones cover less than 60% of the sample.

The V and J segments used are TRBV29-1 and TRBJ1-2; tentative D gene TRBD1, with 6 bases matching. The receptor comes from an adult man with Graves' ophthalmopathy. The sample comprised peripheral blood. CDR3 loop: CSVEDGGGGYTF. At the DNA level, the sequence is TGCAGCGTTGAAGATGGAGGGGGGGGCTACACCTTC. Here the CDR3 is joined to the reference TRBV29-1 and TRBJ1-2 genes, and the full variable domain is: SAVISQKPSRDICQRGTSLTIQCQVDSQVTMMFWYRQQPGQSLTLIATANQGSEATYESGFVIDKFPISRPNLTFSTLTVSNMSPEDSSIYLCSVEDGGGGYTFGSGTRLTVV.